This passage covers 21 T cell receptor beta chains from one sample sequenced in a study of human T cells and chemical hapten exposure. From the RACE reads, TCRdb called clonotypes with MiXCR, one entry per CDR3 protein. The data show tens of thousands of distinct CDR3 sequences, roughly a tenth seen once. Time point reported: pre-sensitization, week 0. Documented treatment: therapeutic diphenylcyclopropenone sensitization with weekly scalp DPC. The sample here was whole blood, taken in connection with sensitization to the hapten diphenylcyclopropenone (DPC). The receptors here all came from a young man with alopecia areata. Some clones in this sample may be carry-over from other donors' samples.

This clonotype was detected many times. This chain uses TRBV7-2 with TRBJ2-5; D may be TRBD2 (6 bases). V was shortened by 5 bases and J by 1 base, with 11 bases between the two germline ends. Germline lookup yields CDR1 SGHTA and CDR2 FQGNSA. This CDR3 contains 14 residues. The CDR3 loop reads CASSPTRAQETQYF. Written as DNA, the CDR3 is TGTGCCAGCAGCCCGACTAGGGCCCAAGAGACCCAGTACTTC. The full variable domain, completed using reference TRBV7-2 and TRBJ2-5, is GAGVSQSPSNKVTEKGKDVELRCDPISGHTALYWYRQSLGQGLEFLIYFQGNSAPDKSGLPSDRFSAERTGGSVSTLTIQRTQQEDSAVYLCASSPTRAQETQYFGPGTRLLVL.

This clonotype has ten or more counts. This chain connects TRBV5-1 to TRBJ1-6; unclear D gene. Germline V CDR1 and CDR2: SGHRS, YFSETQ. The ends were cut back, 0 bases at V and 13 bases at J, with 14 bases in the middle. The CDR3 loop spans 14 amino acids. The CDR3 loop is CASSLDGSISPLHF. DNA for the CDR3: TGCGCCAGCAGCTTGGACGGATCCATCTCTCCCCTCCACTTT. The whole variable domain, remainder taken from reference TRBV5-1 and TRBJ1-6, is KAGVTQTPRYLIKTRGQQVTLSCSPISGHRSVSWYQQTPGQGLQFLFEYFSETQRNKGNFPGRFSGRQFSNSRSEMNVSTLELGDSALYLCASSLDGSISPLHFGNGTRLTVT.

This clonotype has ten or more counts. This sequence joins TRBV25-1 and TRBJ1-6; D gene unclear. Trimming took off 0 bases at V and 10 bases at J, with 19 bases between the two ends. Germline CDR1 MGHDK, CDR2 SYGVNS. The CDR3 has 17 residues. CDR3 sequence: CASSEYLFGDRRSPLHF. CDR3 DNA sequence: TGTGCCAGCAGTGAATATCTGTTTGGAGACCGACGCTCACCCCTCCACTTT.

The chain is built from TRBV5-1 and TRBJ1-5, with D perhaps matching TRBD1 (6 bases). Germline V CDR1 and CDR2: SGHRS, YFSETQ. The CDR3 covers 14 residues. Trimming took off 0 bases at V and 3 bases at J, with 7 bases between the two ends. In nucleotides, the CDR3 is TGCGCCAGCAGCTTGGGGACAGTCAATCAGCCCCAGCATTTT. Its protein product is CASSLGTVNQPQHF.

This clonotype was picked up many times. This chain joins TRBV7-9 and TRBJ1-2, with TRBD1 matching 7 bases. The V gene end was trimmed by 5 bases and the J gene end by 10 bases; junction bases not matched to a gene: 7. This CDR3 contains 12 residues. From germline, CDR1 is SEHNR and CDR2 FQNEAQ (reference sequence). The CDR3 region has the DNA TGTGCCAGCAGCGAGGGGACAGTTGACTACACCTTC. Protein sequence: CASSEGTVDYTF.

This clonotype came up a few times. The chain has TRBV12-3 or TRBV12-4 and TRBJ2-3, with D unresolved. Trimming took 2 bases from V and 2 from J, leaving 8 bases between them. The CDR3 loop spans 14 amino acids. As DNA, the CDR3 is TGTGCCAGCAGTTTAAAGATAAACACAGATACGCAGTATTTT. Its translation: CASSLKINTDTQYF.

In its sample, this clonotype was seen a few times. This chain links TRBV5-4 with TRBJ2-1, with D possibly being TRBD2 (7 bases). Deletions cut 4 bases from V and 7 bases from J, with 24 bases between. CDR3 length: 17 residues. The germline V gene encodes CDR1 SGHNT and CDR2 YYREEE (reference sequence). The CDR3 loop reads CASSRGRGAYFGNEQFF. CDR3 bases: TGTGCCAGCAGCCGGGGCCGGGGGGCTTATTTCGGGAATGAGCAGTTCTTC.

This sequence joins TRBV28 and TRBJ2-7, with D possibly matching TRBD2 (6 bases). This CDR3 spans 12 amino acids. V was pared by 10 bases and J by 3 bases, with 13 bases between. Germline CDR1 MDHEN, CDR2 SYDVKM. The CDR3, as DNA: TGTGCCACATGGGACTCGTACTACGAGCAGTACTTC. Residues: CATWDSYYEQYF.

This clonotype was seen repeatedly, ten times or more. The chain has TRBV7-2 and TRBJ2-7, with D perhaps given as TRBD1 or TRBD2 (5 bases each). V lost 2 bases and J 3 bases, leaving 14 bases between the germline ends. The germline CDR1 and CDR2 sequences are SGHTA and FQGNSA. This CDR3 comprises 15 residues. DNA of the CDR3: TGTGCCAGCAGCTTAACTCCGGGGCCATACTACGAGCAGTACGTC. It yields the protein CASSLTPGPYYEQYV.

This clonotype was seen many times. V is TRBV3-1 and J is TRBJ1-6; D is ambiguous. Germline CDR1 LGHDT, CDR2 YNNKEL (reference sequence). The CDR3 loop spans 15 amino acids. The ends were cut back, 1 base at V and 6 bases at J, with 10 bases in the middle. CDR3 loop: CASSQGTSGNSPLHF. The CDR3 DNA follows: TGTGCCAGCAGCCAAGGGACTTCTGGTAATTCACCCCTCCACTTT.

This clonotype was counted between two and nine times. This sequence joins TRBV20-1 and TRBJ2-3, with TRBD1 identical over 7 bases. The CDR3 consists of 16 residues. CDR1 is DFQATT and CDR2 is SNEGSKA in the germline V gene (reference sequence). Trimming cost V 6 bases and J 2 bases; bases outside gene matches: 14. The CDR3 nucleotides are TGCAGTGCCGAGGCCCCGGAGACAGGGCTCACAGATACGCAGTATTTT. The encoded protein is CSAEAPETGLTDTQYF.

This sequence joins TRBV11-2 and TRBJ2-1; 7 nucleotides agree with TRBD2. Germline V gene data show CDR1 as SGHAT and CDR2 as FQNNGV. CDR3 length: 19 amino acids. J lost 0 bases, V lost 2 bases, and 13 bases had no gene match. CDR3 loop: CASSLYSGGPSGSYNEQFF. The CDR3 coding sequence is TGTGCCAGCAGCTTATATTCGGGTGGACCTAGCGGCTCCTACAATGAGCAGTTCTTC.

This clonotype occurred many times. The rearrangement uses TRBV5-4 and TRBJ2-1; TRBD1 matches at 7 bases. Germline V lookup: CDR1 SGHNT, CDR2 YYREEE (reference sequence). The CDR3 is 13 residues long. Germline trimming cut 7 bases from V and 6 bases from J; bases unmatched to any gene: 7. The CDR3 DNA follows: TGTGCCAGCCGAGCGGACAGGTTCAATGAGCAGTTCTTC. Its translation: CASRADRFNEQFF.

V and J are TRBV6-5 and TRBJ1-4; 11 nucleotides match TRBD1. The CDR3 has 15 amino acids. V was clipped by 6 bases and J by 8 bases; unmatched bases: 8. The germline gives CDR1 MNHEY, CDR2 SVGAGI. The CDR3 region is CASSLIGTGGEKLFF. In nucleotides, the CDR3 is TGTGCCAGCAGCCTAATCGGGACAGGGGGAGAAAAACTGTTTTTT.

This clonotype showed up just a few times. V usage is TRBV21-1 and J usage is TRBJ2-7; the D call of TRBD2 is as the table states it, not checked on the DNA. TRBV21-1 is a known pseudogene. The CDR3 is made up of 24 amino acids. The CDR3 region is CASSKEGGDRRPRLYAPAIYEQYV. The CDR3 nucleotides are TGTGCCAGCAGCAAAGAGGGAGGAGATCGGAGGCCTCGCCTCTATGCCCCGGCCATCTACGAGCAGTACGTC.

The chain uses TRBV28 and TRBJ2-7; unclear D gene. Germline V gene sequence: CDR1 MDHEN, CDR2 SYDVKM. CDR3 length: 13 amino acids. Trimming removed 5 bases from V and 2 bases from J, with 10 bases in between. The CDR3 nucleotides read TGTGCCAGCAGTCAGCAAGAGCCCTACGAGCAGTACGTC. Residues: CASSQQEPYEQYV.

This clonotype came up many times. J is TRBJ1-3 and V is TRBV18; 8 positions agree with TRBD1. CDR3 length: 16 residues. V lost 3 bases and J lost 1; bases outside the gene matches: 5. In germline, CDR1 is KGHSH, CDR2 LQKENI. In nucleotides, the CDR3 is TGTGCCAGCTCACCGGGACAGGCTACTTCTGGAAACACCATATATTTT. Protein product: CASSPGQATSGNTIYF. The full variable domain, rest sourced from reference TRBV18 and TRBJ1-3, is NAGVMQNPRHLVRRRGQEARLRCSPMKGHSHVYWYRQLPEEGLKFMVYLQKENIIDESGMPKERFSAEFPKEGPSILRIQQVVRGDSAAYFCASSPGQATSGNTIYFGEGSWLTVV.

The CDR3 sequence is CASSSTGPGQGLGETQYF. The CDR3 nucleotides are TGCGCCAGCAGCTCAACCGGCCCGGGACAGGGGTTGGGGGAGACCCAGTACTTC. The chain has TRBV5-1 and TRBJ2-5; 10 bases match TRBD1. Trimming cost V 3 bases and J 5 bases; bases outside gene matches: 16. Germline V gene sequence: CDR1 SGHRS, CDR2 YFSETQ. This CDR3 is built from 18 residues.

This chain connects TRBV28 to TRBJ2-1, with 13 positions matching TRBD2. V lost 6 bases to trimming and J lost 14 bases; unmatched junction nucleotides: 13. The CDR3 extends over 15 amino acids. Germline V gives CDR1 MDHEN, CDR2 SYDVKM. The CDR3 nucleotides read TGTGCCAGCAGCCCCGCCGGGACTAGCGGGATTAGGGAGTTCTTC. It encodes CASSPAGTSGIREFF.

V is TRBV6-5 and J is TRBJ1-1; D gene uncertain. CDR1 is MNHEY, CDR2 SVGAGI, per germline. Trimming shortened V by 6 bases and J by 4 bases, and 15 bases separated the two germline ends. The CDR3 runs to 14 residues. The CDR3 spells CASRSSIMGTEAFF. CDR3 coding DNA: TGTGCCAGCAGATCCTCAATTATGGGCACTGAAGCTTTCTTT.

This rearrangement joins TRBV12-3 or TRBV12-4 to TRBJ1-3; no reliable D call. Deletions cut 6 bases from V and 4 bases from J, with 7 bases between. The CDR3 covers 12 residues. CDR3 in amino acids: CASRNTGNTIYF. In DNA, the CDR3 is TGTGCCAGCAGAAATACAGGAAACACCATATATTTT.